Here is one TCR beta chain with its context. The sample is drawn from a study of early T cells in non-severe SARS-CoV-2 infection. Trimming left V 1 base short and J 11 bases short, with 14 bases between. The germline gives CDR1 MNHEY, CDR2 SVGEGT. This CDR3 spans 13 amino acids. cDNA molecules, individually, were tagged with unique molecular identifiers. TCRdb redid the calling of the 5' RACE reads with MiXCR, one entry per CDR3 protein. This sample has tens of thousands of distinct CDR3 sequences; over 9.5% occur once, and the top ten carry around 3%. This TCR was recovered from an adult who was a healthcare worker with PCR-confirmed SARS-CoV-2 infection or an uninfected control (not recorded which). The chain uses TRBV6-2 or TRBV6-3 and TRBJ1-1; a weak D match, TRBD1 (5 bases). Material for sequencing was whole blood. CDR3 sequence (DNA): TGTGCCAGCAGTTACTTCAGGGAAGGTGGGGCTTTCTTT. This codes for CASSYFREGGAFF.